This T cell receptor (beta chain) was identified in a study of T cell changes during pregnancy in multiple sclerosis. CDR1 is SNHLY, CDR2 FYNNEI, per germline. The CDR3 is 14 residues long. Germline trimming cut 2 bases from V and 2 bases from J; bases unmatched to any gene: 0. Using immunoSEQ multiplex PCR, the repertoire was profiled, and TCRdb retains in-frame clones only, with some absent. This sample has some 74,000 clones; roughly 92% occur once, and the top ten carry about 4%. The TCR comes from a female donor in good health, enrolled as a control in a pregnancy study. The V and J genes are TRBV2 and TRBJ2-7; 10 positions agree with TRBD2. The material sequenced was peripheral blood, taken after pregnancy. The CDR3 nucleotides are TGTGCCAGCAGTGAAAGCGGGGGGGCCTACGAGCAGTACTTC. Translation gives CASSESGGAYEQYF.